The clone carrying this TCR beta chain was counted at least ten times. Time point: newly diagnosed GD, antithyroid drugs for less than 3 months. The TCR library was made from RNA extracted from PBMCs. Construction of the TCR beta libraries employed iRepertoire HTBI primers in conjunction with Arm-PCR of CDR3 regions. TCRdb processed the multiplex PCR reads anew with MiXCR; each CDR3 protein has one entry. The table records 250,000 or so distinct CDR3 sequences, approximately 20% of them present only once. This specimen belongs to a study of regulatory T cells in long-lasting Graves disease. The V and J ends lost 7 bases and 1 base respectively, with 19 bases between them. The CDR3 consists of 16 residues. CDR1 is MNHNS, CDR2 SASEGT, per germline. A further study also used this sample, focusing on T cells in Graves' hyperthyroidism and ophthalmopathy. That work contributes: The HTBI primer set drove a first-round RT-PCR of the TCR CDR3.

Sequencing was performed on peripheral blood mononuclear cells (PBMCs), taken at new diagnosis, from a patient treated with antithyroid drugs. This TCR was recovered from a woman aged 25 to 45 with Graves disease. The chain links TRBV6-1 to TRBJ1-1, with D maybe TRBD1 (5 bases). The CDR3 reads CASILSPGTANTEAFF. In DNA form, the CDR3 reads TGTGCCAGCATCTTGAGTCCAGGGACCGCGAACACTGAAGCTTTCTTT.